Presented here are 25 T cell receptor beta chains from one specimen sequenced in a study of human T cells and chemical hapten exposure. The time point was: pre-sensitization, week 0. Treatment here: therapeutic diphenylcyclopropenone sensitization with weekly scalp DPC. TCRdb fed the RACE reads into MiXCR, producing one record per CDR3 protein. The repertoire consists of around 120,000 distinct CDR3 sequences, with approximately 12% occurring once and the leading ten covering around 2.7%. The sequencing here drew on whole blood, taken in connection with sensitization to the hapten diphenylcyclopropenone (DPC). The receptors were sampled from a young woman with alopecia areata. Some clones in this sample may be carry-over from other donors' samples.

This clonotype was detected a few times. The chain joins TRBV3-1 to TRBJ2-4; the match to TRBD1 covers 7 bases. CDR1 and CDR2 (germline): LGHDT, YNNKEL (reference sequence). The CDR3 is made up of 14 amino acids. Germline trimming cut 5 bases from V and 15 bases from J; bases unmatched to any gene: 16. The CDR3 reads CASSMWGQKNFPYF. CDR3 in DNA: TGTGCCAGCAGCATGTGGGGACAGAAGAATTTTCCGTACTTC.

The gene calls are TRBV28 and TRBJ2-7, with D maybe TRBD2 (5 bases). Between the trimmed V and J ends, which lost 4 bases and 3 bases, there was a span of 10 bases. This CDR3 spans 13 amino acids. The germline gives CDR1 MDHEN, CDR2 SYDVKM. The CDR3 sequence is CASSSHGDYEQYF. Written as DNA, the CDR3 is TGTGCCAGCAGTTCCCACGGGGACTACGAGCAGTACTTC.

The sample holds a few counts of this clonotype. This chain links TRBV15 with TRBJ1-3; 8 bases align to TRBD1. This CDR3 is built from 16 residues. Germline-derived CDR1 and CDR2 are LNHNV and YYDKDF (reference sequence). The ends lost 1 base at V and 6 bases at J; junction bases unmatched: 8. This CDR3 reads CATSRGRDRNLNTIYF. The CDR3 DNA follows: TGTGCCACCAGCAGAGGCCGGGACAGGAACCTAAACACCATATATTTT.

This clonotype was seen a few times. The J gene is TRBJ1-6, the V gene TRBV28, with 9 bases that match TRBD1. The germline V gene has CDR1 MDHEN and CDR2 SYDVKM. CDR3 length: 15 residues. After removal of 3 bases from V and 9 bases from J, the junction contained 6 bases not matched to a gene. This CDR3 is CASSFSGQGPSPLHF. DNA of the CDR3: TGTGCCAGCAGTTTCTCGGGACAGGGCCCTTCACCCCTCCACTTT.

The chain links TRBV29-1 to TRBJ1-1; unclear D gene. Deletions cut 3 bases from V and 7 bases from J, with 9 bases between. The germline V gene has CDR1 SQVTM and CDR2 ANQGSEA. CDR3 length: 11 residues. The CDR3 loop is CSVDENVEAFF. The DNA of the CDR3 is TGCAGCGTTGACGAAAACGTTGAAGCTTTCTTT.

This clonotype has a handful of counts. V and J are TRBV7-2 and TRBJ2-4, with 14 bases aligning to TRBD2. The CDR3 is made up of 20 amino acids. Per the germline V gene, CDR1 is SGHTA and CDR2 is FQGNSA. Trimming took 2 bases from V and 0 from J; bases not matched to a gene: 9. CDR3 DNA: TGTGCCAGCAGCTTACTCCCCGGGACTAGCGGGGGCCTAGCCAAAAACATTCAGTACTTC. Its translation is CASSLLPGTSGGLAKNIQYF.

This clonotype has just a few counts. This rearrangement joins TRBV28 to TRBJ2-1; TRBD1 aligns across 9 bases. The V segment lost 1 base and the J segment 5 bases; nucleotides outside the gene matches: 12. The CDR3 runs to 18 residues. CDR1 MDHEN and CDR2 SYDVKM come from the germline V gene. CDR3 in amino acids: CASSLLIFRDRVHNEQFF. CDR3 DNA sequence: TGTGCCAGCAGTTTATTAATCTTCCGGGACAGGGTCCACAATGAGCAGTTCTTC. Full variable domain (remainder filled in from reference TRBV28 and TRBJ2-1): DVKVTQSSRYLVKRTGEKVFLECVQDMDHENMFWYRQDPGLGLRLIYFSYDVKMKEKGDIPEGYSVSREKKERFSLILESASTNQTSMYLCASSLLIFRDRVHNEQFFGPGTRLTVL.

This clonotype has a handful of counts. CDR3 coding DNA: TGTGCCAGGGCCGAATGGGCGTACGAGCAGTACTTC. It yields the protein CARAEWAYEQYF. V and J are TRBV28 and TRBJ2-7; no clear D gene. The length of the CDR3 is 12 residues. The V gene's germline CDR1 is MDHEN and CDR2 SYDVKM. The V gene lost 9 bases and the J gene lost 4 bases, with 13 bases spanning the gap. The complete variable domain, with remaining parts taken from reference TRBV28 and TRBJ2-7, reads DVKVTQSSRYLVKRTGEKVFLECVQDMDHENMFWYRQDPGLGLRLIYFSYDVKMKEKGDIPEGYSVSREKKERFSLILESASTNQTSMYLCARAEWAYEQYFGPGTRLTVT.

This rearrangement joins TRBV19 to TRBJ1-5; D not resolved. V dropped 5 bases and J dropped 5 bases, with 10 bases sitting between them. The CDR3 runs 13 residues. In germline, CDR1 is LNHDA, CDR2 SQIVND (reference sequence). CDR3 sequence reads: CASSSRLDQPQHF. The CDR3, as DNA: TGTGCCAGTAGTTCCAGACTGGATCAGCCCCAGCATTTT.

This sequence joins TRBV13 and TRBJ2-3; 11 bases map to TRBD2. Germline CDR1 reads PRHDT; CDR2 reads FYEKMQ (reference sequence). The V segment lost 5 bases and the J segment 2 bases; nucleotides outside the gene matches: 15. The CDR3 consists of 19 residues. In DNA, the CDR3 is TGTGCCAGCAGCCAAAGGTTGACTAGCGGGACCTCTTACACAGATACGCAGTATTTT. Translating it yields CASSQRLTSGTSYTDTQYF.

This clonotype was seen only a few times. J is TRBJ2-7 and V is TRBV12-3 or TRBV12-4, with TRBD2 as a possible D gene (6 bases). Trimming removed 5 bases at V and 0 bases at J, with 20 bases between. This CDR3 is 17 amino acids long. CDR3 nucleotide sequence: TGTGCCAGCAGTCCCCCAATGGTACGCGGGGCCTCCTACGAGCAGTACTTC. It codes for CASSPPMVRGASYEQYF.

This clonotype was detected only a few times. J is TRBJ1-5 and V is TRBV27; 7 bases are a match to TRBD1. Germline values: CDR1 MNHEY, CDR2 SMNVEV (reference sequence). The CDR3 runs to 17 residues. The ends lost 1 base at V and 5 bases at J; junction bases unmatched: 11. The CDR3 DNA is TGTGCCAGCAGTTTATTAGGGGGCGGTTTTACGGATCAGCCCCAGCATTTT. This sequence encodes CASSLLGGGFTDQPQHF.

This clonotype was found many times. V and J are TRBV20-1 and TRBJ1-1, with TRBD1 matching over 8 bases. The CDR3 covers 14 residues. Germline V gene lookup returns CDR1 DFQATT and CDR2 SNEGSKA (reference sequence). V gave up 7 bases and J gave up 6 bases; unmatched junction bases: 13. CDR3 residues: CSGRGPDSDAEAFF. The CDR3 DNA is TGCAGTGGCAGGGGGCCGGATAGCGACGCTGAAGCTTTCTTT.

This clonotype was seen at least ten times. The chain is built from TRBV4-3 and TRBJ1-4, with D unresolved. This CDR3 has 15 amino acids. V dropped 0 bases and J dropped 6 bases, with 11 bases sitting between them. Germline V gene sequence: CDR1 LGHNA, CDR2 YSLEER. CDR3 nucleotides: TGCGCCAGCAGCCAAGATCCGACTGATGATGAAAAACTGTTTTTT. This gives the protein CASSQDPTDDEKLFF.

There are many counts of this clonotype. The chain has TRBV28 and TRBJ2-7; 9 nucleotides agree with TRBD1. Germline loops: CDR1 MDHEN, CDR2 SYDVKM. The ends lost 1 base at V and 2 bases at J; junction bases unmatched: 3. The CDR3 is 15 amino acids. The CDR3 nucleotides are TGTGCCAGCAGTTTATCTCGACAGGGGGCCTACGAGCAGTACTTC. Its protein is CASSLSRQGAYEQYF.

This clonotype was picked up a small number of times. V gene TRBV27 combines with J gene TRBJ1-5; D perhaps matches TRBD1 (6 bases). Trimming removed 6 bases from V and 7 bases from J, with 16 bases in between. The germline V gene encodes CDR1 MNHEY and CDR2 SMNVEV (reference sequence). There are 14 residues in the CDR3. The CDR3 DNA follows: TGTGCCAGCAGCACGAAGCAGGGGATCCAGCCCCAGCATTTT. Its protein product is CASSTKQGIQPQHF.

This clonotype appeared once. The CDR3 region is CASSADGQGRETQYF. CDR3 nucleotides: TGTGCCAGCAGCGCCGACGGACAGGGAAGGGAGACCCAGTACTTC. The chain recombines TRBV9 with TRBJ2-5; 8 bases line up with TRBD1. Germline CDR1 reads SGDLS; CDR2 reads YYNGEE. V dropped 3 bases and J dropped 5; count of bases not matched to a gene: 9. The CDR3 totals 15 residues.

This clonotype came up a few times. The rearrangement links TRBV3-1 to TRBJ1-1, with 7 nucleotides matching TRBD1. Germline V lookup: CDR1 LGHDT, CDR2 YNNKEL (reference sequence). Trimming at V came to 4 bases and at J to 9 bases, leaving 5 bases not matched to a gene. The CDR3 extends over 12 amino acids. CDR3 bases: TGTGCCAGCAGCCCCCGGGACAGTCAAGCTTTCTTT. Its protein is CASSPRDSQAFF.

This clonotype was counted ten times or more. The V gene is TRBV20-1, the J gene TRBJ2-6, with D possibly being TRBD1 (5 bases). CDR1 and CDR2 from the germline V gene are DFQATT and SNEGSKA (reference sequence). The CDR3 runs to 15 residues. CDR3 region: CRTEGPDSGANVLTF. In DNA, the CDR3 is TGCAGGACAGAAGGGCCGGACTCTGGGGCCAACGTCCTGACTTTC.

The DNA for the CDR3 is TGTGCCAGCAGTTCCCCGACAGGGGGAAACTATGGCGAGCAGTACTTC. Its translation: CASSSPTGGNYGEQYF. The chain carries TRBV28 and TRBJ2-7; TRBD1 matches 9 bases. Germline CDR1 reads MDHEN; CDR2 reads SYDVKM. The junction had 13 bases not matched to a gene; V was cut back by 4 bases and J by 6 bases. The CDR3 is 16 amino acids.

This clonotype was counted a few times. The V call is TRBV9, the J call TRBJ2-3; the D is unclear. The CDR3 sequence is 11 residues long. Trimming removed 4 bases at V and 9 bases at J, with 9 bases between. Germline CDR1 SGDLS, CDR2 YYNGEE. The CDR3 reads CASSRPRTQYF. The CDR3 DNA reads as TGTGCCAGCAGCCGTCCCAGGACGCAGTATTTT.

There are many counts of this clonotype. The chain's CDR3 is CASSLGAKNIQYF. Here the CDR3 DNA reads TGTGCCAGCAGCTTAGGAGCCAAAAACATTCAGTACTTC. The rearrangement joins TRBV7-2 to TRBJ2-4; D ambiguous. V was shortened by 1 base and J by 0 bases, with 1 base between the two germline ends. This CDR3 region has 13 residues. Germline V gives CDR1 SGHTA, CDR2 FQGNSA.

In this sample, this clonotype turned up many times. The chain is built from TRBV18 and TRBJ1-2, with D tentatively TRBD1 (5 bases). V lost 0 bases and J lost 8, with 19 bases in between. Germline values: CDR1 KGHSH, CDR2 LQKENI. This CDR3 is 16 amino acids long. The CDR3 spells CASSPPAGRPLGGYTF. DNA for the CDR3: TGTGCCAGCTCACCACCGGCAGGGAGGCCACTAGGAGGCTACACCTTC.

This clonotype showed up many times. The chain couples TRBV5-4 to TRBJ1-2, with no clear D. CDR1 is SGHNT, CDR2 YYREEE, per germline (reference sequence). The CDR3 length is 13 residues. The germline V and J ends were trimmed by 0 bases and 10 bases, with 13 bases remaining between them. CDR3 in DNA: TGTGCCAGCAGCTTGGGGGAACGTTTACACTACACCTTC. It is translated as CASSLGERLHYTF.

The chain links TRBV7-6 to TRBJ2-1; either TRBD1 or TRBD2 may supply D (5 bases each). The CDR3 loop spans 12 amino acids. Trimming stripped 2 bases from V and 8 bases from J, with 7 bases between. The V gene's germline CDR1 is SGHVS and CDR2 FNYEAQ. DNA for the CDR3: TGTGCCAGCAGCTTAAGGGGAGATGAGCAGTTCTTC. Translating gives CASSLRGDEQFF.